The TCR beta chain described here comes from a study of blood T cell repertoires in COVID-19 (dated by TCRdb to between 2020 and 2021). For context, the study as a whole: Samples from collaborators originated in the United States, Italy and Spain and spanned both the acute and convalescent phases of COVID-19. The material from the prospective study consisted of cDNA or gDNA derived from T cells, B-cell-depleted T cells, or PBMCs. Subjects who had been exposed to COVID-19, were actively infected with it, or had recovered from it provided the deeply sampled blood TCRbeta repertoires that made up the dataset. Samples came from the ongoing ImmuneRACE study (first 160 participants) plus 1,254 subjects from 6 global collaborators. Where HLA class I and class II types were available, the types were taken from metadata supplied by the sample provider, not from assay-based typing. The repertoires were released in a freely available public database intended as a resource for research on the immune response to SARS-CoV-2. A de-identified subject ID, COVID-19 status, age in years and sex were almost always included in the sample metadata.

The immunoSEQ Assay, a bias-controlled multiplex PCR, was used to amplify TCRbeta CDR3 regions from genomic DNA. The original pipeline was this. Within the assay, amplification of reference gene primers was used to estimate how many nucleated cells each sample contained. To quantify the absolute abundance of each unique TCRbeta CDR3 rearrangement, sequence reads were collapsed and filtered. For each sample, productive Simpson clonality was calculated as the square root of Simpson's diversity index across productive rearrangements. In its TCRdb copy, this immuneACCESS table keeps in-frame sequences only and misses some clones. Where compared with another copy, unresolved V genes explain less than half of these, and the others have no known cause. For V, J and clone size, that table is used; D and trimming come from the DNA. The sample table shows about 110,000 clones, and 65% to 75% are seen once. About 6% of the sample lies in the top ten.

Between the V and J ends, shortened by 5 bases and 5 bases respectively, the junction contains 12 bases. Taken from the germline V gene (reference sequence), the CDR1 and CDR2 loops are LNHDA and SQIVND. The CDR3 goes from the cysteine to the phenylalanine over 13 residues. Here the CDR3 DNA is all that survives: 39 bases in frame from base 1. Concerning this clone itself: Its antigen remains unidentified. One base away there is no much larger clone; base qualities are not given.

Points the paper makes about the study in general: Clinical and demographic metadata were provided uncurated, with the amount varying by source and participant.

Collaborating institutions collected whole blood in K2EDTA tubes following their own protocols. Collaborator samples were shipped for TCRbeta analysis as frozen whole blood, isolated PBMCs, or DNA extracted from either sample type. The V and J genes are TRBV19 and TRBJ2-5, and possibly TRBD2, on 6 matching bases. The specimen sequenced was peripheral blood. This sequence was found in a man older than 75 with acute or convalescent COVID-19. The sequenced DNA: TGTGCCAGTAGTGATAGCGGTCAGGAGACCCAGTACTTC. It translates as CASSDSGQETQYF.